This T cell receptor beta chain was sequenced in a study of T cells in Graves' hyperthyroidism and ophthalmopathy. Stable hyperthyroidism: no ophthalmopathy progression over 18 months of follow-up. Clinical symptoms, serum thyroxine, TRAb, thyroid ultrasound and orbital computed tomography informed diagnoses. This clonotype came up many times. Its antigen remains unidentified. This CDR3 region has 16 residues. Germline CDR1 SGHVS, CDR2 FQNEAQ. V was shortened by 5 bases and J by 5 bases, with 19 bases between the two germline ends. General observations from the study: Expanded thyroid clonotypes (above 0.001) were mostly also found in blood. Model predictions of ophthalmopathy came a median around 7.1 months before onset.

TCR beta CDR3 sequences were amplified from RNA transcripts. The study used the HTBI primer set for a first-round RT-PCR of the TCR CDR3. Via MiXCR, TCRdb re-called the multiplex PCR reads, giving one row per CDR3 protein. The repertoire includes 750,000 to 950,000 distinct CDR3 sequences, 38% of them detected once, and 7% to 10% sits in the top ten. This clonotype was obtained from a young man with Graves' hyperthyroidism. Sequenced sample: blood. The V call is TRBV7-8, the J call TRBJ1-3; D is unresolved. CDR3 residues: CASSPPRNRARNTIYF. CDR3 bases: TGTGCCAGCAGCCCGCCCAGGAACAGAGCAAGAAACACCATATATTTT.